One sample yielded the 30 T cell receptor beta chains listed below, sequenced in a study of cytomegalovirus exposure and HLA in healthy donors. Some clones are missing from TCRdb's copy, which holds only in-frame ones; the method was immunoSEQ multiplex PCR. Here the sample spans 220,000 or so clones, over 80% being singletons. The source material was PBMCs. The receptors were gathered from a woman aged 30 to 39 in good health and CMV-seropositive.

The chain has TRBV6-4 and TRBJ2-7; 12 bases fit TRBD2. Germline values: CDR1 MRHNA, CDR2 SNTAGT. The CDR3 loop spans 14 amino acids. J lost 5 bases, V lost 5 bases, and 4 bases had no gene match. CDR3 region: CASSQLAGGHEQYF. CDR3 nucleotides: TGTGCCAGCAGTCAACTAGCGGGAGGCCACGAGCAGTACTTC.

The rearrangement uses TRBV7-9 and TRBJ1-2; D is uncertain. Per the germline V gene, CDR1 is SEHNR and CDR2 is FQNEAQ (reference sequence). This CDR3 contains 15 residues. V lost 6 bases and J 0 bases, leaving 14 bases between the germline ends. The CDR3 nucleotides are TGTGCCAGCAGGCCTCCAATTAGACCTAACTATGGCTACACCTTC. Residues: CASRPPIRPNYGYTF.

Here the CDR3 reads CASSILGTANYGYTF. The CDR3 DNA is TGTGCCAGCTCTATCCTGGGGACAGCTAACTATGGCTACACCTTC. The V and J genes are TRBV6-1 and TRBJ1-2; TRBD1 matches 7 bases. Germline V CDR1 and CDR2: MNHNS, SASEGT. The V segment lost 8 bases and the J segment 0 bases; nucleotides outside the gene matches: 9. The CDR3 runs to 15 residues.

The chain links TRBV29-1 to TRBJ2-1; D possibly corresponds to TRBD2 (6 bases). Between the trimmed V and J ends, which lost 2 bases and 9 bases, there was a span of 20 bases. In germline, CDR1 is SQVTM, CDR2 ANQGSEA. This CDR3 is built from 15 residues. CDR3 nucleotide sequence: TGCAGCGTTGAATTAATTGGGCTAGCGATTAGTGAGCAGTTCTTC. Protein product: CSVELIGLAISEQFF.

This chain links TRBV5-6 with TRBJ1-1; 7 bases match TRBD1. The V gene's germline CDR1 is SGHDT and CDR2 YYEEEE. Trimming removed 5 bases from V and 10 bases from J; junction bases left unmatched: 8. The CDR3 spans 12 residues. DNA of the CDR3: TGTGCCAGCAGGGGGACAGCTGGCGGAGCTTTCTTT. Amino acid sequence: CASRGTAGGAFF.

The CDR3 sequence: CASSTLGTGASTGELFF. CDR3 bases: TGTGCCAGTAGTACCCTCGGGACAGGGGCGTCCACCGGGGAGCTGTTTTTT. This chain joins TRBV19 and TRBJ2-2; 10 bases are shared with TRBD1. Per the germline V gene, CDR1 is LNHDA and CDR2 is SQIVND (reference sequence). The CDR3 loop spans 17 amino acids. With V trimmed by 4 bases and J by 4 bases, 9 bases remained unmatched. Supplemented by reference TRBV19 and TRBJ2-2, the full variable domain reads DGGITQSPKYLFRKEGQNVTLSCEQNLNHDAMYWYRQDPGQGLRLIYYSQIVNDFQKGDIAEGYSVSREKKESFPLTVTSAQKNPTAFYLCASSTLGTGASTGELFFGEGSRLTVL.

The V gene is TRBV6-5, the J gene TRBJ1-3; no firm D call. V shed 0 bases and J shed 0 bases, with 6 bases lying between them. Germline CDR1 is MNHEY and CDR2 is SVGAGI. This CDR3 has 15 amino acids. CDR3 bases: TGTGCCAGCAGTTACTCGGGGTACTCTGGAAACACCATATATTTT. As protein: CASSYSGYSGNTIYF.

The CDR3 coding sequence is TGTGCCAGCAGCTGGGACGGCTACGAGCAGTACTTC. Protein: CASSWDGYEQYF. V is TRBV7-9 and J is TRBJ2-7, with D possibly called TRBD1 or TRBD2 (5 bases each). Germline V gives CDR1 SEHNR, CDR2 FQNEAQ (reference sequence). Trimming stripped 4 bases from V and 3 bases from J, with 7 bases between. This CDR3 has 12 amino acids.

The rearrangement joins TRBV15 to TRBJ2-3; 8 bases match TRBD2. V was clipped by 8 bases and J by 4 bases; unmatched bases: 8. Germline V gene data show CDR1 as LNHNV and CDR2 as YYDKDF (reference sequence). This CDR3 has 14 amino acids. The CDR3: CATRTGGAADTQYF. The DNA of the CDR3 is TGTGCCACCCGTACGGGAGGGGCCGCAGATACGCAGTATTTT.

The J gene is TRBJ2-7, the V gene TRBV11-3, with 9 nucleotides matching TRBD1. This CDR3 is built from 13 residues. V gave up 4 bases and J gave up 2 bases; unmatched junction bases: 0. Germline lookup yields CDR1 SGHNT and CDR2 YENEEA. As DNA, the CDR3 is TGTGCCAGCAGCTGGGACAGGGCCTACGAGCAGTACTTC. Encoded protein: CASSWDRAYEQYF.

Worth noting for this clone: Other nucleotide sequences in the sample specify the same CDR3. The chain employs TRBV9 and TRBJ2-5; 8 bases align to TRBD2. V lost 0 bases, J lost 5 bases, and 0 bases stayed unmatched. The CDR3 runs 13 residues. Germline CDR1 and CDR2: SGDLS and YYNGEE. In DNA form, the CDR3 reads TGTGCCAGCAGCGTAGCGGGAGGGGAGACCCAGTACTTC. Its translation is CASSVAGGETQYF. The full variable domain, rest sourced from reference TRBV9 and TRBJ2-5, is DSGVTQTPKHLITATGQRVTLRCSPRSGDLSVYWYQQSLDQGLQFLIQYYNGEERAKGNILERFSAQQFPDLHSELNLSSLELGDSALYFCASSVAGGETQYFGPGTRLLVL.

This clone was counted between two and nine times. The CDR3 sequence: CSVGGGEGSFSGANVLTF. In DNA form, the CDR3 reads TGCAGCGTCGGAGGGGGTGAGGGCTCTTTCTCTGGGGCCAACGTCCTGACTTTC. The rearrangement uses TRBV29-1 and TRBJ2-6, with D possibly being TRBD1 or TRBD2 (6 bases each). Germline V gene sequence: CDR1 SQVTM, CDR2 ANQGSEA. V gave up 6 bases and J gave up 0 bases, with 21 bases separating them. The CDR3 has 18 residues.

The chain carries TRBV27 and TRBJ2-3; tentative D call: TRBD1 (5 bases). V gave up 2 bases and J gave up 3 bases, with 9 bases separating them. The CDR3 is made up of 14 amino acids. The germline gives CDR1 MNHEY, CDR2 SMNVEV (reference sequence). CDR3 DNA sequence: TGTGCCAGCAGTTTACCGAGACAGACAGATACGCAGTATTTT. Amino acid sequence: CASSLPRQTDTQYF.

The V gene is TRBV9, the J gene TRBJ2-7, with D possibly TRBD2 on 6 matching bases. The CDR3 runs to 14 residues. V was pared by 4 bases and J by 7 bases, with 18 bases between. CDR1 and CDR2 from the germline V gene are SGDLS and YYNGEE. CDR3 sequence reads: CASSTGTLLREQYF. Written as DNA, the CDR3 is TGTGCCAGCAGCACCGGGACTCTCTTACGAGAGCAGTACTTC.

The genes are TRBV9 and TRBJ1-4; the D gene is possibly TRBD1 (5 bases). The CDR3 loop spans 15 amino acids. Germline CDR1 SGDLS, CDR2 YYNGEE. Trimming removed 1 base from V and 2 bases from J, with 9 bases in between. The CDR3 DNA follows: TGTGCCAGCAGCGTACAGGGTGTTACTAATGAAAAACTGTTTTTT. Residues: CASSVQGVTNEKLFF.

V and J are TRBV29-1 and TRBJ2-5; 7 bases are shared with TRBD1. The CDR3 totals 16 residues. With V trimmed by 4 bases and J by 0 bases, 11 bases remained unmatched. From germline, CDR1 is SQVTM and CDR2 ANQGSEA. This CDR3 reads CSVGRGTGAYQETQYF. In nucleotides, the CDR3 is TGCAGCGTTGGAAGGGGTACAGGGGCTTACCAAGAGACCCAGTACTTC.

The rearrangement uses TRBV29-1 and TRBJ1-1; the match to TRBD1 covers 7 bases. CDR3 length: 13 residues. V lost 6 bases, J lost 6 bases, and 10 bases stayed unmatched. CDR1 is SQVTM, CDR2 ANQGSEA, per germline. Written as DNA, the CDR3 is TGCAGCGTGGGGGGAGGACAGGTCGCTGAAGCTTTCTTT. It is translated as CSVGGGQVAEAFF.

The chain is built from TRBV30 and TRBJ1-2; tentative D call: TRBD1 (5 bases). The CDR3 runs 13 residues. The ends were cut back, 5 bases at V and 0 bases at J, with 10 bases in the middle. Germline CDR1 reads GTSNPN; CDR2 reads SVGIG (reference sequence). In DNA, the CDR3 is TGTGCCTGGTCTGGGGGTTCTAACTATGGCTACACCTTC. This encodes CAWSGGSNYGYTF.

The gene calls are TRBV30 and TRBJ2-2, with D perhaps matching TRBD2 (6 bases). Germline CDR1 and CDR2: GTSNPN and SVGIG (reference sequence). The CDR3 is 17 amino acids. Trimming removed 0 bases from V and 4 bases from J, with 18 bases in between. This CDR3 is CAWSVLGLASFTGELFF. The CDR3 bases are TGTGCCTGGAGTGTACTTGGGCTAGCGAGTTTCACCGGGGAGCTGTTTTTT.

Here the CDR3 DNA reads TGTGCCAGCAGTGGCGCAGAAGGTACCTACGAGCAGTACTTC. As protein: CASSGAEGTYEQYF. The rearrangement uses TRBV25-1 and TRBJ2-7; D call uncertain. This CDR3 contains 14 residues. The V gene's germline CDR1 is MGHDK and CDR2 SYGVNS. V was shortened by 4 bases and J by 2 bases, with 12 bases between the two germline ends.

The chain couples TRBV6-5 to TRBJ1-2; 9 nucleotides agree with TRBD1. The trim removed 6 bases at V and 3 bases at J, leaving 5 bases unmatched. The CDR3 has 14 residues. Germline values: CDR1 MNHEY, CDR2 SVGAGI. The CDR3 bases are TGTGCCAGCAGAGAGACAGGGGGGGACTATGGCTACACCTTC. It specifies CASRETGGDYGYTF.

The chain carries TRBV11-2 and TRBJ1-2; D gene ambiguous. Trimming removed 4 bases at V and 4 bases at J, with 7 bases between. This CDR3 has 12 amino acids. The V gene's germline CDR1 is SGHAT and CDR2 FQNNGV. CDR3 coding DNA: TGTGCCAGCAGCTACAACACCTATGGCTACACCTTC. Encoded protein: CASSYNTYGYTF.

The CDR3 DNA reads as TGTGCCAGTAGTACCCAGGGACAGGGAAATGGAGGCTACACCTTC. Amino acid sequence: CASSTQGQGNGGYTF. The chain has TRBV19 and TRBJ1-2, with 9 bases identical to TRBD1. CDR1 and CDR2 (germline): LNHDA, SQIVND (reference sequence). This CDR3 is built from 15 residues. Trimming removed 4 bases from V and 8 bases from J; junction bases left unmatched: 11.

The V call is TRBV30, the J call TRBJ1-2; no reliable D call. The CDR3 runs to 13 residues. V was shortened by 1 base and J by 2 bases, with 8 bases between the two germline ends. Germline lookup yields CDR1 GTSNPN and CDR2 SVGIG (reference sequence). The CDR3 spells CAWSESGNYGYTF. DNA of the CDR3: TGTGCCTGGAGTGAATCAGGAAACTATGGCTACACCTTC.

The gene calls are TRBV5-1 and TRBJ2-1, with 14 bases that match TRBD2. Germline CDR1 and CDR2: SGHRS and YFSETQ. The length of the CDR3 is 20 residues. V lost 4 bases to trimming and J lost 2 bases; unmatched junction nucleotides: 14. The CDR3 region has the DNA TGCGCCAGCAGCCGAATACCGGGACTAGCGGGAGTTGTCCCCTACAATGAGCAGTTCTTC. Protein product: CASSRIPGLAGVVPYNEQFF.

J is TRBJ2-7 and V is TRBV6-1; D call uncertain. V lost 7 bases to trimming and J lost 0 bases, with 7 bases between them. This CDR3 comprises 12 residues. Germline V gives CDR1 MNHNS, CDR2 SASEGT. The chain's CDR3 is CASNGDSYEQYF. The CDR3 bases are TGTGCCAGCAATGGTGACTCCTACGAGCAGTACTTC.

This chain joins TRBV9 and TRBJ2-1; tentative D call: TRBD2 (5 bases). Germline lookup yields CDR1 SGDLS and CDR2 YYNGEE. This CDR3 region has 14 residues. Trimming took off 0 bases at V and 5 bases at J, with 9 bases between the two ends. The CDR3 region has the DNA TGTGCCAGCAGCGTAGGTAGAGGGAACAATGAGCAGTTCTTC. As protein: CASSVGRGNNEQFF.

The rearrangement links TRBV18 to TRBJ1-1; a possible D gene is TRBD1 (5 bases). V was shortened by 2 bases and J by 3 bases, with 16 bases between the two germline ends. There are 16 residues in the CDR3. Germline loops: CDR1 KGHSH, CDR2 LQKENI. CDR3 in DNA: TGTGCCAGCTCACCAGGGCCAGGGATAGGTTACACTGAAGCTTTCTTT. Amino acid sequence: CASSPGPGIGYTEAFF.

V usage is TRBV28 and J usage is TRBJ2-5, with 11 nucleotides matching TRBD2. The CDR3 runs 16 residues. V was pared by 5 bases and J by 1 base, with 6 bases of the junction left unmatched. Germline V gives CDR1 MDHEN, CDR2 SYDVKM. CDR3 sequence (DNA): TGTGCCAGCAGTGGGGGGACTAGCGGAACCCAAGAGACCCAGTACTTC. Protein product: CASSGGTSGTQETQYF.

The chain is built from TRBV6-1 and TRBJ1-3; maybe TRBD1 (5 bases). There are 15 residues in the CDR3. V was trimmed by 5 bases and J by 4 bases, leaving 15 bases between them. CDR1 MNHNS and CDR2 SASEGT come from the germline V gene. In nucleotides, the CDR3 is TGTGCCAGCAGTTCGGACTTTACAGGCGGAAACACCATATATTTT. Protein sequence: CASSSDFTGGNTIYF.